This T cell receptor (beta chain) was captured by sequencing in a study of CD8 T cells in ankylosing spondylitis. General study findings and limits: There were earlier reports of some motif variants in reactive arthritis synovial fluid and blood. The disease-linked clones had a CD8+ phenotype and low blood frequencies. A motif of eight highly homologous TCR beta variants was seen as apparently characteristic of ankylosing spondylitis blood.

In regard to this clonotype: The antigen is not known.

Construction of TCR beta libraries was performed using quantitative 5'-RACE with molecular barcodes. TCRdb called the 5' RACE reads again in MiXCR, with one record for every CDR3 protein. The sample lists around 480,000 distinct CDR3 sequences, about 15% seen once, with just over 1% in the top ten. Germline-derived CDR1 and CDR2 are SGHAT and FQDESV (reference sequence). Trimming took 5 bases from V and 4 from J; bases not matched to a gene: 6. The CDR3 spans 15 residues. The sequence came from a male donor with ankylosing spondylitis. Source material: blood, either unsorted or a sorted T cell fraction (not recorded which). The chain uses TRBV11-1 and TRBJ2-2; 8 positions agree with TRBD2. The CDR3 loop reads CASSQAAGGTGELFF. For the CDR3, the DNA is TGTGCCAGCAGCCAGGCCGCGGGAGGCACCGGGGAGCTGTTTTTT.